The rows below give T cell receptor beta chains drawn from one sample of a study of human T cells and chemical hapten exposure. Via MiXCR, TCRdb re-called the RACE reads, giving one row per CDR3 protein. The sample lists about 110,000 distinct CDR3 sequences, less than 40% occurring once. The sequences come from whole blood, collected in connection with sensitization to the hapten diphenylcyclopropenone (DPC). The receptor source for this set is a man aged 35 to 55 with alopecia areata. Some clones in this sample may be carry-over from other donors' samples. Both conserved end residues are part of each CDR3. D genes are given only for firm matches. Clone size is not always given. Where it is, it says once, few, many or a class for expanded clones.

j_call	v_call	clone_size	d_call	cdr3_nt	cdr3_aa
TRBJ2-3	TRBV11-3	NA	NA	TGTGCCAGCAGAATTCGTCGGCAGGATACGCAGTATTTT	CASRIRRQDTQYF
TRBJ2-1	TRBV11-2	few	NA	TGTGCCAGCAGCTTCGGGCTTTCGAATGAGCAGTTCTTC	CASSFGLSNEQFF
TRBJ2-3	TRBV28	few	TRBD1	TGTGCCAGCGGGACAGGGCTAAATACGCAGTATTTT	CASGTGLNTQYF
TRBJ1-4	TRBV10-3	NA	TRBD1	TGTGCCACCTCCGGGACAGGGGAGATTTGGACTAATGAAAAACTGTTTTTT	CATSGTGEIWTNEKLFF
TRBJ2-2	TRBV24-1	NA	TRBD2	TGTGCCACCAGTGATTTCGTTCTAGCGGGAGCCGGGGAGCTGTTTTTT	CATSDFVLAGAGELFF
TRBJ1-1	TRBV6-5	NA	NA	TGTGCCAGCAGTTCCTCTCCGAGCACAACTGAAGCTTTCTTT	CASSSSPSTTEAFF
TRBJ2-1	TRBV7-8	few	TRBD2	TGTGCCAGCAGCTTAGCTAGCGGGAGGGGATACAATGAGCAGTTCTTC	CASSLASGRGYNEQFF
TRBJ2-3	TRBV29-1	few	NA	TGCAGCGTTGAAACACCGTCGGGATCGGATACGCAGTATTTT	CSVETPSGSDTQYF
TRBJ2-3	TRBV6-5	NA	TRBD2	TGTGCCAGCAGTTCCATCGGGGGGAGCACAGATACGCAGTATTTT	CASSSIGGSTDTQYF
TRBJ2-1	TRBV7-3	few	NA	TGTGCCAGCAGCTTAGTGGGGGGGCGACGGGTAGGTGAGCAGTTCTTC	CASSLVGGRRVGEQFF
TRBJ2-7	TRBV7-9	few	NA	TGTGCCAGCAGCTTAGAAGGGTCGGGACGGTTCACCTACGAGCAGTACTTC	CASSLEGSGRFTYEQYF
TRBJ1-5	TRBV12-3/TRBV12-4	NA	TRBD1	TGTGCCAGCAGTTCGGGGACAGGGAGGTCCAATCAGCCCCAGCATTTT	CASSSGTGRSNQPQHF
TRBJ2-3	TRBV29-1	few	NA	TGCAGCGTTGTGGGGGACACAGATACGCAGTATTTT	CSVVGDTDTQYF
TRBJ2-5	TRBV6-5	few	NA	TGTGCCAGCAGTTTAATCTTCATGGTGGGGGAGACCCAGTACTTC	CASSLIFMVGETQYF
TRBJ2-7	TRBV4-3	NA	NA	TGCGCCAGCAGCCAAGGGCTGGATTACGAGCAGTACTTC	CASSQGLDYEQYF
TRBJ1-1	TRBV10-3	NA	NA	TGTGCCACCTCGGACAGACCGAACACTGAAGCTTTCTTT	CATSDRPNTEAFF
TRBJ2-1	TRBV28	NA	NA	TGTGCCAGCATGCGCACTACAGGGTCCTCTAGGAACAATGAGCAGTTCTTC	CASMRTTGSSRNNEQFF
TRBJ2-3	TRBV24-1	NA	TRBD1	TGTGCCACCCGGGACAGGGGTGGGATGACAGATACGCAGTATTTT	CATRDRGGMTDTQYF
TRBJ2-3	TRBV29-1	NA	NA	TGCAGCGTTACCGGGGGACCGACCCTCACAGATACGCAGTATTTT	CSVTGGPTLTDTQYF
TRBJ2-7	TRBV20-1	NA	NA	TGCAGTGCTAGAGTAGGGTACGAGCAGTACTTC	CSARVGYEQYF
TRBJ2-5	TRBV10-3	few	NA	TGTGCCATCTCTCTCCATCTTGGAGAGACCCAGTACTTC	CAISLHLGETQYF
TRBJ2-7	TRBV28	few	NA	TGTGCCAGCAGTTCCACAGGGACCACCTCCTACGAGCAGTACTTC	CASSSTGTTSYEQYF
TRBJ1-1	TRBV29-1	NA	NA	TGCAGCGTTGAAATGTGGGGGTTGAACACTGAAGCTTTCTTT	CSVEMWGLNTEAFF
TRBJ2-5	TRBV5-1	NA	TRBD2	TGCGCCAGCAGCTTGGACGTACTAGCGGGGAAAGAGACCCAGTACTTC	CASSLDVLAGKETQYF
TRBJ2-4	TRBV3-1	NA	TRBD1	TGTGCCAGCAGCCAAGGCCGGGACAGAGGAAGAGTAGCCAAAAACATTCAGTACTTC	CASSQGRDRGRVAKNIQYF
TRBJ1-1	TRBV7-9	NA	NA	TGTGCCAGCAGCCCCGCAGGGTTGAGTGAAGCTTTCTTT	CASSPAGLSEAFF
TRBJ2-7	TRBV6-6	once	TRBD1	TGTGCCAGCACCCGACGGACAGGGGCAACCTACGAGCAGTACTTC	CASTRRTGATYEQYF
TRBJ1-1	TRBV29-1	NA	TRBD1	TGCAGCGCAAAGGGACAGGGCGCTGAAGCTTTCTTT	CSAKGQGAEAFF
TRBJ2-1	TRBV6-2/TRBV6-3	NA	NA	TGTGCCAGCAGTTACTCGAGCTCAAATGAGCAGTTCTTC	CASSYSSSNEQFF
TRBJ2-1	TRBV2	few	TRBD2	TGTGCCAGCAGGTCCGGGACTAGCGGGAGGAATGAGCAGTTCTTC	CASRSGTSGRNEQFF
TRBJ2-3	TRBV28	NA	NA	TGTGCCAGCAGTTTACGGGACGGGCAGGGAGATACGCAGTATTTT	CASSLRDGQGDTQYF
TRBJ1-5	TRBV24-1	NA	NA	TGTGCCACCAGTGGACAGCCCAATCAGCCCCAGCATTTT	CATSGQPNQPQHF
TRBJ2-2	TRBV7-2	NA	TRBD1	TGTGCCAGCAGCGCCCCGGGACAGGGGGCCGGACTAGGTACCGGGGAGCTGTTTTTT	CASSAPGQGAGLGTGELFF
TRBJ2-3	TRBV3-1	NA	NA	TGTGCCAGCAGCCACCTCGACAGGGAGGGGACAGATACGCAGTATTTT	CASSHLDREGTDTQYF
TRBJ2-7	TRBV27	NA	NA	TGTGCCAGCAGTTCCCACTTGGGGGTAGGGATCTACGAGCAGTACTTC	CASSSHLGVGIYEQYF
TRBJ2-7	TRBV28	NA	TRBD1	TGTGCCAGCAGCCGGGACAGGGGTAACTACGAGCAGTACTTC	CASSRDRGNYEQYF
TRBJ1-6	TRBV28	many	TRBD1	TGTGCCAGCAGTTTAAGTCAGGGGGGTTCACCCCTCCACTTT	CASSLSQGGSPLHF
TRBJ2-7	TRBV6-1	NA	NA	TGTGCCAGCACCGGACCCGTAAAGGGTGTAGAGCAGTACTTC	CASTGPVKGVEQYF
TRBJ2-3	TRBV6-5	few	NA	TGTGCCAGCAGTTACGCCGGAGTGGGCACAGATACGCAGTATTTT	CASSYAGVGTDTQYF
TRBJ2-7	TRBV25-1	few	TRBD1	TGTGCCAGCAGTGAAGGGACAGGGGGTACGACCTACGAGCAGTACTTC	CASSEGTGGTTYEQYF